This T cell receptor (beta chain) is drawn from a study of blood T cell repertoires in COVID-19. Study-wide context: The United States, Italy and Spain supplied acute and convalescent COVID-19 samples. Sample material is recorded as cDNA or gDNA derived from T cells, B-cell-depleted T cells, or PBMCs.

The CDR3 has 14 residues. From germline, CDR1 is MNHEY and CDR2 SVGAGI. Between the trimmed V and J ends, which lost 5 bases and 2 bases, there was a span of 10 bases. Under the authors' procedure: Using reference gene primer amplification, nucleated cell counts were estimated. Produced via immunoSEQ multiplex PCR; TCRdb's table is partial and in-frame only. V and J calls and clone size are copied from that table; D and trimming were computed from the DNA. The sample records fewer than 100,000 clones, 65% to 90% being singletons. The source material was peripheral blood. V usage is TRBV6-5 and J usage is TRBJ2-4; D is unclear. This clonotype was sampled from a man between 60 and 75 years old with acute or convalescent COVID-19. DNA for the CDR3: TGTGCCAGCAGTAGAGAGGCGACCAAAAACATTCAGTACTTC. Protein product: CASSREATKNIQYF.